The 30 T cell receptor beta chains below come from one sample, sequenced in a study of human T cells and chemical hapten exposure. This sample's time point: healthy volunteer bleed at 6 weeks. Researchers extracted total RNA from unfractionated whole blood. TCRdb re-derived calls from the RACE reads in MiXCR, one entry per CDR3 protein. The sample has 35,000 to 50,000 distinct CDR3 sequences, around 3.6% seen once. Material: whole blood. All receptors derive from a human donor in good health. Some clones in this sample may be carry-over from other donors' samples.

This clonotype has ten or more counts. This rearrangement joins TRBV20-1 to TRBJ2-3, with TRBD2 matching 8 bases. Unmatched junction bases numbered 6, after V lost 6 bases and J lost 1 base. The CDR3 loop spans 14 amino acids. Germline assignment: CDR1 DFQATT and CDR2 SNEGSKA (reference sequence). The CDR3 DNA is TGCAGTGCCCCCAGCGGGAGAGGCACAGATACGCAGTATTTT. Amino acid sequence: CSAPSGRGTDTQYF.

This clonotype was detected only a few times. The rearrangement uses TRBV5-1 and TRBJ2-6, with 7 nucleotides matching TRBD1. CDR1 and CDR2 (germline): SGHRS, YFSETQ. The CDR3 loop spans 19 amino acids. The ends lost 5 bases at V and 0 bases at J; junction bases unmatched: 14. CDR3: CASSALGIGGGSGANVLTF. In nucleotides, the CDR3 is TGCGCCAGCAGTGCCCTAGGGATAGGGGGCGGCTCTGGGGCCAACGTCCTGACTTTC.

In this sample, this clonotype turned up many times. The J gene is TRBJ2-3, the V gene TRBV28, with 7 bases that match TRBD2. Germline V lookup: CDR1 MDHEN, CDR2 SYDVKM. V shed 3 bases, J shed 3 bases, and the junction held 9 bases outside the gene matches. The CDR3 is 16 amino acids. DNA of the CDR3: TGTGCCAGCAGTTTTCCCCGCCTAGCGGATACAGATACGCAGTATTTT. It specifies CASSFPRLADTDTQYF.

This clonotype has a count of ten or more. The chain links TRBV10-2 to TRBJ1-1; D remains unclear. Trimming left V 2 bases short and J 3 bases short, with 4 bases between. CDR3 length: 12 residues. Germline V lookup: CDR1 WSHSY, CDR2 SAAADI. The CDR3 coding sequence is TGCGCCAGCAGTGAGGGGGACACTGAAGCTTTCTTT. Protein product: CASSEGDTEAFF.

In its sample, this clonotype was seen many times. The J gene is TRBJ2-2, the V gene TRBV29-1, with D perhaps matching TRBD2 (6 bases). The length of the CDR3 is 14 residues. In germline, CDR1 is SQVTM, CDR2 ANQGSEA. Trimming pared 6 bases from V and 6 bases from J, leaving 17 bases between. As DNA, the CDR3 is TGCAGCGTCGGGGGACTCCAGGTATCCGGGGAGCTGTTTTTT. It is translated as CSVGGLQVSGELFF.

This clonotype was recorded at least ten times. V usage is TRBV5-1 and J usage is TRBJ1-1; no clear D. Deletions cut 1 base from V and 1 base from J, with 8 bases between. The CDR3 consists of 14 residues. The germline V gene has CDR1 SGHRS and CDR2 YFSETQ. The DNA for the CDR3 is TGCGCCAGCAGCTTGCTACAGAGGAACACTGAAGCTTTCTTT. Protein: CASSLLQRNTEAFF.

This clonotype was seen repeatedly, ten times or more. The DNA for the CDR3 is TGCAGCGTCGCACCGGGACAGGGGGCTCTCATTCAGTACTTC. This codes for CSVAPGQGALIQYF. V gene TRBV29-1 combines with J gene TRBJ2-4, with 12 bases matching TRBD1. The CDR3 is 14 residues long. CDR1 and CDR2 from the germline V gene are SQVTM and ANQGSEA. Losses at the gene ends were 6 bases for V and 9 bases for J; bases not matched to a gene: 9.

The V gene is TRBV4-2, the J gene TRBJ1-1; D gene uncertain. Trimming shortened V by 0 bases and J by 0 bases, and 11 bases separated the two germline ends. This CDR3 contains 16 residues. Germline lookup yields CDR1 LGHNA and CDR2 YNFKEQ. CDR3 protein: CASSQDQSPLNTEAFF. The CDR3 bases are TGTGCCAGCAGCCAAGATCAGAGCCCTCTGAACACTGAAGCTTTCTTT.

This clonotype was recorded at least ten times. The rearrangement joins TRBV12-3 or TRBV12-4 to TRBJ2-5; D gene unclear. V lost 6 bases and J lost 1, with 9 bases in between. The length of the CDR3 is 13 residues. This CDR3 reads CASSASRQETQYF. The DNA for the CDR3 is TGTGCCAGCAGCGCGAGCCGCCAAGAGACCCAGTACTTC.

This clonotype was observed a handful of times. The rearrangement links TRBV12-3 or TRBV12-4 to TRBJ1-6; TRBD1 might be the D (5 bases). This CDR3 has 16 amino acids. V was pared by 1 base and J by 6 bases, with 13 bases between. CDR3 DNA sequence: TGTGCCAGCAGTTTAGGAGGGGAGGGTAGTAATTCACCCCTCCACTTT. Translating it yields CASSLGGEGSNSPLHF.

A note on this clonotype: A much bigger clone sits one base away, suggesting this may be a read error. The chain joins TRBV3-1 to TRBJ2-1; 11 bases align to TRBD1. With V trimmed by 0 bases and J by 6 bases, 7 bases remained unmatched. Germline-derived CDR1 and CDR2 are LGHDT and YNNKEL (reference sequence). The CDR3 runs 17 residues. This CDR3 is CASSQDGTGGECNEQFF. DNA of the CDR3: TGTGCCAGCAGCCAAGATGGGACAGGGGGAGAGTGCAATGAGCAGTTCTTC.

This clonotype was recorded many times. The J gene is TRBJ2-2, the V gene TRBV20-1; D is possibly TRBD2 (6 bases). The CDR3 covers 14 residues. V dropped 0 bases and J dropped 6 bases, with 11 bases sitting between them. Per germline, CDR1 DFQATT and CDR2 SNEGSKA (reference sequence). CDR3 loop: CSAREGGTAGELFF. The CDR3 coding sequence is TGCAGTGCTAGAGAAGGCGGGACCGCCGGGGAGCTGTTTTTT.

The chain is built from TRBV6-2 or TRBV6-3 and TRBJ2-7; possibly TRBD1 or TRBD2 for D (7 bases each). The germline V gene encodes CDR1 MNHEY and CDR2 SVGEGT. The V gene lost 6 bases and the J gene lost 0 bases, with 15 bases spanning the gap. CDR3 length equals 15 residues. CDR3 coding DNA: TGTGCCAGCAGCTTCACAGGGGAGGGCTCCTACGAGCAGTACTTC. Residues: CASSFTGEGSYEQYF.

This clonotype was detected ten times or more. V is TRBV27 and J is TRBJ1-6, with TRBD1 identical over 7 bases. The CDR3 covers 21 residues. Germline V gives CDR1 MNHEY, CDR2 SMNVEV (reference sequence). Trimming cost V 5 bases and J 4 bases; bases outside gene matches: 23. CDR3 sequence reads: CASSLRGEDGTVGIYNSPLHF. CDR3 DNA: TGTGCCAGCAGTCTGAGGGGGGAGGACGGGACAGTGGGGATTTATAATTCACCCCTCCACTTT.

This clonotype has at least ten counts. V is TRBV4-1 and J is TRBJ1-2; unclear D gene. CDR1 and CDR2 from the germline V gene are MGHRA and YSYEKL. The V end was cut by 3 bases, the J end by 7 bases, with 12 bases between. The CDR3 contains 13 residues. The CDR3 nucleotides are TGCGCCAGCAGCCAGGTACAGCGGGCTGGCTACACCTTC. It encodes CASSQVQRAGYTF.

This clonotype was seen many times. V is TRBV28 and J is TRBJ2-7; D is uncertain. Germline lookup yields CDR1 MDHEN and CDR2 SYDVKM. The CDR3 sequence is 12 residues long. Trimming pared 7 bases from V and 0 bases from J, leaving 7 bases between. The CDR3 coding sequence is TGTGCCAGCAACCAGAACTCCTACGAGCAGTACTTC. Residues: CASNQNSYEQYF.

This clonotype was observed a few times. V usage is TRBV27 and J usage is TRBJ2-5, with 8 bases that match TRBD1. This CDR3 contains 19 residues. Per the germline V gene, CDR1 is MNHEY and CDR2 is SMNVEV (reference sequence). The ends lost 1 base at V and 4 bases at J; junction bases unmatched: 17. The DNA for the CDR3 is TGTGCCAGCAGTTTATTCCCCTTCGACAGGGGTCGAACAGGAGAGACCCAGTACTTC. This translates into CASSLFPFDRGRTGETQYF.

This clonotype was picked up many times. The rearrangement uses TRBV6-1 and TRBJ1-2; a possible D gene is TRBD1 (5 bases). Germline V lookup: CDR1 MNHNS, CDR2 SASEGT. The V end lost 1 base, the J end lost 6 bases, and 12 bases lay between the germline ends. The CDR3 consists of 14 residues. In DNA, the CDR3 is TGTGCCAGCAGTGAAGTAGGGGCGGTAAATGGCTACACCTTC. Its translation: CASSEVGAVNGYTF.

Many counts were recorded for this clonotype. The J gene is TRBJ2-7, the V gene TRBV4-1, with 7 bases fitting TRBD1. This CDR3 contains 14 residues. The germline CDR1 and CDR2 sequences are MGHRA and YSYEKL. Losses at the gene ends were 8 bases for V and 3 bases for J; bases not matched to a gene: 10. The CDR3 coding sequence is TGCGCCAGCCGACCCCAGGGGGTGAGCTACGAGCAGTACTTC. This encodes CASRPQGVSYEQYF.

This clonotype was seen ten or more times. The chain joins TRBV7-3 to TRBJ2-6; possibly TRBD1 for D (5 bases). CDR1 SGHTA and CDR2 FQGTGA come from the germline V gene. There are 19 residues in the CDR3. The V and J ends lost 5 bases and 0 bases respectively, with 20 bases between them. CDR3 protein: CASSPSGRAFISGANVLTF. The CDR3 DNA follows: TGTGCCAGCAGCCCTTCGGGCAGGGCCTTTATCTCTGGGGCCAACGTCCTGACTTTC. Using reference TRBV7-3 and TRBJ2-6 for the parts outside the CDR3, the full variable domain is GAGVSQTPSNKVTEKGKYVELRCDPISGHTALYWYRQSLGQGPEFLIYFQGTGAADDSGLPNDRFFAVRPEGSVSTLKIQRTERGDSAVYLCASSPSGRAFISGANVLTFGAGSRLTVL.

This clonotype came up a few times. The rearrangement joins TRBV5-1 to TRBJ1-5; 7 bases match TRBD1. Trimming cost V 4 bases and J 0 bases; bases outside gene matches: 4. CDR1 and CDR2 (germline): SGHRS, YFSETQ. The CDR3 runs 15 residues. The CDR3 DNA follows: TGCGCCAGCAGCCGGGACAGCAATAGCAATCAGCCCCAGCATTTT. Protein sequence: CASSRDSNSNQPQHF. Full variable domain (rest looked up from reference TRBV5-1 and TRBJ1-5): KAGVTQTPRYLIKTRGQQVTLSCSPISGHRSVSWYQQTPGQGLQFLFEYFSETQRNKGNFPGRFSGRQFSNSRSEMNVSTLELGDSALYLCASSRDSNSNQPQHFGDGTRLSIL.

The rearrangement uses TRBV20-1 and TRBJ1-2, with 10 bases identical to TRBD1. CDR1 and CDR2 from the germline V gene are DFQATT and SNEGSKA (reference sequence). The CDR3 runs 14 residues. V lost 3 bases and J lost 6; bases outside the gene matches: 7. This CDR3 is CSASRPGQGHGYTF. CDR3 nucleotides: TGCAGTGCTAGCAGACCGGGACAGGGGCATGGCTACACCTTC.

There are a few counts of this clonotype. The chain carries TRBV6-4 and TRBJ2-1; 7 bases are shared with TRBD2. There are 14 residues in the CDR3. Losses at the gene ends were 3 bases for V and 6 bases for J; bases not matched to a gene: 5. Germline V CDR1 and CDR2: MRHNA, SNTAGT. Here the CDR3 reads CASSEVGGSNEQFF. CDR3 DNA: TGTGCCAGCAGTGAGGTTGGCGGGAGCAATGAGCAGTTCTTC.

DNA of the CDR3: TGTGCCAGCAGCTTACGAGGGAACACTGAAGCTTTCTTT. Translating gives CASSLRGNTEAFF. This chain links TRBV11-3 with TRBJ1-1, with no clear D. With 2 bases removed from V and 1 base from J, the gap between germline ends came to 5 bases. This CDR3 is built from 13 residues. Per the germline V gene, CDR1 is SGHNT and CDR2 is YENEEA.

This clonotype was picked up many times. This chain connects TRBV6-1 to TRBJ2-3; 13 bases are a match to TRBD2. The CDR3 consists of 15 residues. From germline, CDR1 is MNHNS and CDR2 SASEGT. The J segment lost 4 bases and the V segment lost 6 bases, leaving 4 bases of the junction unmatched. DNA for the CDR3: TGTGCCAGCAGCCCACTAGCGGGAGGGCCAGATACGCAGTATTTT. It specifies CASSPLAGGPDTQYF.

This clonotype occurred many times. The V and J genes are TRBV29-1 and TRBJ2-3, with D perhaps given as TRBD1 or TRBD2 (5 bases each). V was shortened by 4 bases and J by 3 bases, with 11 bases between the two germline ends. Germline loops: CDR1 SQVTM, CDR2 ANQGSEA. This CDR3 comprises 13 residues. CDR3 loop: CSVGRGATDTQYF. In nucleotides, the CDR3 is TGCAGCGTTGGTCGAGGGGCGACAGATACGCAGTATTTT.

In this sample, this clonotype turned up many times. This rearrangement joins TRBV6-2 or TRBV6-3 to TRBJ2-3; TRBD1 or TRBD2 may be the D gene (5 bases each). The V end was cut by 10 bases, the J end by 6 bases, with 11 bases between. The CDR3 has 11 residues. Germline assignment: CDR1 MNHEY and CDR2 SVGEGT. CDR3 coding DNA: TGTGCCACCCGGGGCAGGGATACGCAGTATTTT. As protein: CATRGRDTQYF.

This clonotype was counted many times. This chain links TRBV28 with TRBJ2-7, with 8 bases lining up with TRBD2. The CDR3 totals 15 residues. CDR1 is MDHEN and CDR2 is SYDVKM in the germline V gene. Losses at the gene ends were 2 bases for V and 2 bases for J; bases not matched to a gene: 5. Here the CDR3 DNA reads TGTGCCAGCAGTTTAGCTAGCGGGCCTGCCTACGAGCAGTACTTC. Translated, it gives CASSLASGPAYEQYF.

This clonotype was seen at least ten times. The CDR3 DNA is TGTGCCAGCAGTCGGCCGGGAGACCGGGACAGATTTAATGAGCAGTTCTTC. Translation gives CASSRPGDRDRFNEQFF. This sequence joins TRBV6-6 and TRBJ2-1; a weak D match, TRBD1 (7 bases). The CDR3 sequence is 17 residues long. Germline V gives CDR1 MNHNY, CDR2 SVGAGI (reference sequence). Between the trimmed V and J ends, which lost 5 bases and 7 bases, there was a span of 24 bases.

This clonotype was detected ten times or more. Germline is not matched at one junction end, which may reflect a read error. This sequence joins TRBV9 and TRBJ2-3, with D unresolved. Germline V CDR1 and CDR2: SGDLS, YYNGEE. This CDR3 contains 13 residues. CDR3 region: CASNVLGTDTQYF. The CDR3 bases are TGTGCCAGCAACGTACTCGGCACAGATACGCAGTATTTT.